A selection of T cell receptor beta chains follows, all from one sample in a study of neurological immune-mediated disorders. MiXCR was run by TCRdb on the 5' RACE reads, yielding one entry per CDR3 protein. This table has 55,000 to 75,000 distinct CDR3 sequences, 4% to 6% appearing once. The sequencing sample was made of PBMCs. The source is a woman aged 25-40 years with multiple sclerosis. Each CDR3 is given with its conserved first and last residue. A D gene is named only where the DNA matches it firmly. Size is stated for part of the rows, as once, few or many counts, or as a class when the clone is expanded.

cdr3_nt cdr3_aa d_call clone_size j_call v_call
TGTGCCAGCAAGTTAGGCCGGCTCGGGCCTCCAGATACGCAGTATTTT CASKLGRLGPPDTQYF NA many TRBJ2-3 TRBV27
TGTGCCAGCAGCCATGCCCAGAACACTGAAGCTTTCTTT CASSHAQNTEAFF NA few TRBJ1-1 TRBV3-1
TGCGCCAGCAGCCCAAGCGGGGGCTCCTACAATGAGCAGTTCTTC CASSPSGGSYNEQFF TRBD2 many TRBJ2-1 TRBV3-1
TGTGCCAGCAGTTTGGGTATGGACGCTGGGTTGCAGTTCTTC CASSLGMDAGLQFF NA many TRBJ2-1 TRBV28
TGTGCCAGCAGCGTAGGAGGAGGGGGTTCCTACGAGCAGTACTTC CASSVGGGGSYEQYF NA many TRBJ2-7 TRBV9
TGTGCCAGCAGCCCGGGTCCCTGGGATTACGAGCAGTACTTC CASSPGPWDYEQYF NA many TRBJ2-7 TRBV12-3/TRBV12-4
TGTGCCAGCAGCTTAGGGGACTACCCCCTCAATGAGCAGTTCTTC CASSLGDYPLNEQFF TRBD2 many TRBJ2-1 TRBV7-6
TGCGCCAGCAGCTTGGGGGACGGGGACGGGGAGCAGTACTTC CASSLGDGDGEQYF NA many TRBJ2-7 TRBV5-1
TGTGCCAGCAGCCACGACGTCCCGGGACAGGTTTCTAATGAAAAACTGTTTTTT CASSHDVPGQVSNEKLFF TRBD1 many TRBJ1-4 TRBV3-1
TGTGCCAGCAGTCTGGACAGGGGGCAAGGTGGCTACACCTTC CASSLDRGQGGYTF TRBD1 NA TRBJ1-2 TRBV2
TGCGCCAGCAGCTTGGGAGACTACAGGGATTACGAGCAGTACTTC CASSLGDYRDYEQYF NA once TRBJ2-7 TRBV5-1
TGTGCCAGCAGCTTAGACAGTTCAACTAATGAAAAACTGTTTTTT CASSLDSSTNEKLFF NA many TRBJ1-4 TRBV7-2